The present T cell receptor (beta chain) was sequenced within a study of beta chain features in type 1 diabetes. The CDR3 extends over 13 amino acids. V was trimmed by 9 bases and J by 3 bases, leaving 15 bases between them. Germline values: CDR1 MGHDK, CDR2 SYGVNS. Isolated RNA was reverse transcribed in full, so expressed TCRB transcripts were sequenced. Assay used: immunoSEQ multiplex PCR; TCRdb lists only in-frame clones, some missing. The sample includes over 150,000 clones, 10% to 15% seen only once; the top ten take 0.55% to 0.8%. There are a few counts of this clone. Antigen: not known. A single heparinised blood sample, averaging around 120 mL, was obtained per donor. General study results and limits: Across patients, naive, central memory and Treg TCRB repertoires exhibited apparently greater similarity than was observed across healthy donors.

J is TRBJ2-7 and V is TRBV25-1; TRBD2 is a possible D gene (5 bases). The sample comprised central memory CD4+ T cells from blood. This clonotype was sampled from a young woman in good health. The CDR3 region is CASRGSLGYEQYF. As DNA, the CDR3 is TGTGCCAGTCGGGGATCCCTGGGCTACGAGCAGTACTTC.